The present T cell receptor beta chain was sequenced within a study of blood T cell repertoires in COVID-19. Study-wide context: The United States, Italy and Spain supplied acute and convalescent COVID-19 samples. PBMCs, B-cell-depleted T cells, or T cells provided the cDNA or gDNA that made up the material.

Per germline, CDR1 MNHEY and CDR2 SVGEGT. Trimming took 2 bases from V and 6 from J, leaving 12 bases between them. This CDR3 spans 14 amino acids. Per the authors' pipeline: Amplification from reference gene primers served as the basis for estimated nucleated cell counts. The repertoire was sequenced with immunoSEQ multiplex PCR; TCRdb's copy has only in-frame clones and lacks some. The V and J calls and clone size come from that table; D and trimming were worked out from the DNA. The sample consists of some 350,000 clones, about 86% of them appearing once. This receptor was identified in a man under 40 with active or convalescent COVID-19. The chain couples TRBV6-2 or TRBV6-3 to TRBJ2-3; D not certain. The sample was peripheral blood. DNA of the CDR3: TGTGCCAGCAGTTACGTGTCTGCCCGGGATACGCAGTATTTT. Its protein is CASSYVSARDTQYF.